The entry below describes one T cell receptor beta chain. Antigen: not known. The PCR employed 60 Vbeta primers together with 13 Jbeta primers. The protocol was immunoSEQ multiplex PCR, while the TCRdb copy is restricted to in-frame clones and leaves out a portion. Among about 150,000 clones listed, roughly 80% were seen once. These data belong to a study of cytomegalovirus exposure and HLA in healthy donors. Study findings and constraints: Judged likely to be a sequencing artifact was a cluster of highly shared sequence variants. Reportedly, TCR beta sequences accurately predicted HLA-A and HLA-B alleles in most subjects. Some V segments (TRBV6-2 and TRBV6-3 among them) were excluded as indistinguishable.

Germline loops: CDR1 MNHNS, CDR2 SASEGT. V lost 4 bases, J lost 1 base, and 17 bases lay in between. This CDR3 region has 18 residues. The sequence was obtained from a man in his forties or fifties in good health and CMV-seropositive. Source material: PBMCs. The chain joins TRBV6-1 to TRBJ2-6; tentatively, D is TRBD2 (6 bases). In DNA, the CDR3 is TGTGCCAGCAGTGGCGGGACGTATCTTTTTTCTGGGGCCAACGTCCTGACTTTC. Its protein is CASSGGTYLFSGANVLTF.